A single sample gave rise to the 2 T cell receptor beta chains below, sequenced in a study of identical twins (dated by TCRdb to the mid-2010s). The method was 5' RACE. TCRdb lists the instrument as Illumina HiSeq 2000. TCRdb trimmed the raw reads at Q25, called clones with MiXCR and kept productive beta chains. Entries that share a CDR3 protein sequence are merged under the most common genes and DNA. The sample profile shows fewer than 550,000 distinct CDR3 sequences; around 15% of them were found once. The ten largest make up 0.44% of the sample. These data also formed part of another study, on yellow fever vaccine responses in identical twins.

Sequences were obtained from CD4+ T cells sorted from blood. These TCRs come from a woman between 18 and 29 years old in good health.

The chain combines TRBV7-2 with TRBJ2-1, with TRBD1 as a possible D gene (5 bases). Germline CDR1 reads SGHTA; CDR2 reads FQGNSA. The V end was cut by 5 bases, the J end by 7 bases, with 24 bases between. This CDR3 has 17 residues. CDR3 sequence reads: CASSPNLGQGSENEQFF. As DNA, the CDR3 is TGTGCCAGCAGCCCCAACCTTGGGCAGGGATCCGAAAATGAGCAGTTCTTC.

The genes are TRBV12-3 or TRBV12-4 and TRBJ1-2; D unclear. V lost 5 bases and J 4 bases, leaving 23 bases between the germline ends. The CDR3 covers 17 residues. CDR3 DNA sequence: TGTGCCAGCAGTCCGCCGCGGTCCCAATTAAAATTCTATGGCTACACCTTC. Translation: CASSPPRSQLKFYGYTF.